This TCR beta chain was found in a study of T cells in Graves' hyperthyroidism and ophthalmopathy. Across the whole study: Peripheral blood was acquired at first diagnosis, ahead of any therapy whatsoever.

Study-wide results and limits: Model output signaled ophthalmopathy a median around 5.9 months ahead of onset.

Exclusions: uncontrolled infection, other autoimmune disease, pregnancy, lactation. A sample of blood taken at first hyperthyroidism diagnosis preceded any ophthalmopathy symptoms. The CDR3 regions of TCR beta were amplified from RNA transcripts. The HTBI primer set was used in a first-round RT-PCR of the TCR CDR3. One entry per CDR3 protein results from TCRdb running MiXCR on the multiplex PCR reads. The sample has more than 250,000 distinct CDR3 sequences, roughly 15% seen once. This clonotype has a count of ten or more. Its cognate antigen is unknown. The CDR3 contains 14 residues. Trimming took 11 bases from V and 9 from J; bases not matched to a gene: 19. Germline V gene sequence: CDR1 SNHLY, CDR2 FYNNEI.

Sequencing was carried out using blood. The source of this sequence is a woman aged 45-60 years with Graves' hyperthyroidism that later progressed to Graves' ophthalmopathy. The chain combines TRBV2 with TRBJ2-7; 7 bases line up with TRBD1. The CDR3 DNA reads TGTGCCGATAGGGGACAGACCCCTCAGAGTGTGCAGTACTTC. This sequence encodes CADRGQTPQSVQYF.